This TCR beta chain comes out of a study of blood T cell repertoires in COVID-19. At the level of the study: The cDNA or gDNA used as material had been derived from T cells, B-cell-depleted T cells, or PBMCs.

CDR3 length: 16 amino acids. The V gene's germline CDR1 is LNHDA and CDR2 SQIVND (reference sequence). J was trimmed by 1 base and V by 6 bases; bases with no gene match: 8. Participant age was roughly 18 to 89 years, and participants resided in fewer than 25 US areas. Which cohort a participant joined came from the clinical history participants gave. In Cohort 3, a recovered donor had either two negative PCRs, clearance, or symptom resolution. Libraries were prepared by immunoSEQ multiplex PCR; TCRdb keeps only in-frame clonotypes and omits some of them. The sample has around 450,000 clones; 90% are singletons.

The rearrangement links TRBV19 to TRBJ2-5, with 10 bases that match TRBD2. The sequenced sample was PBMCs or T cells enriched from blood (not recorded which). This receptor was taken from a man between 18 and 35 years old who had recovered from COVID-19. The CDR3 loop reads CASSPTSGALQETQYF. CDR3 DNA: TGTGCCAGTAGCCCTACTAGCGGGGCTCTCCAAGAGACCCAGTACTTC. The full variable domain, rest sourced from reference TRBV19 and TRBJ2-5, is DGGITQSPKYLFRKEGQNVTLSCEQNLNHDAMYWYRQDPGQGLRLIYYSQIVNDFQKGDIAEGYSVSREKKESFPLTVTSAQKNPTAFYLCASSPTSGALQETQYFGPGTRLLVL.